This T cell receptor (beta chain) originates from a study of T cell changes during pregnancy in multiple sclerosis. Only in-frame clones appear in the TCRdb table, and some are missing; sequencing was by immunoSEQ multiplex PCR. The sample records around 51,000 clones, around 94% being singletons. The TCR comes from a female donor with multiple sclerosis, enrolled in a pregnancy study. Sequenced here: CD4+ T cells from peripheral blood mononuclear cells, sampled in the second trimester of pregnancy.

The CDR3 sequence: CASSLRGSITYNEQFF. The CDR3 nucleotides are TGTGCCAGCAGCTTGAGAGGGTCCATAACCTACAATGAGCAGTTCTTC. The chain carries TRBV7-2 and TRBJ2-1, with a weak D call TRBD2 (5 bases). V was pared by 3 bases and J by 2 bases, with 14 bases between. Germline CDR1 SGHTA, CDR2 FQGNSA. The CDR3 has 16 residues. Filled out from reference TRBV7-2 and TRBJ2-1, the complete variable domain reads GAGVSQSPSNKVTEKGKDVELRCDPISGHTALYWYRQSLGQGLEFLIYFQGNSAPDKSGLPSDRFSAERTGGSVSTLTIQRTQQEDSAVYLCASSLRGSITYNEQFFGPGTRLTVL.